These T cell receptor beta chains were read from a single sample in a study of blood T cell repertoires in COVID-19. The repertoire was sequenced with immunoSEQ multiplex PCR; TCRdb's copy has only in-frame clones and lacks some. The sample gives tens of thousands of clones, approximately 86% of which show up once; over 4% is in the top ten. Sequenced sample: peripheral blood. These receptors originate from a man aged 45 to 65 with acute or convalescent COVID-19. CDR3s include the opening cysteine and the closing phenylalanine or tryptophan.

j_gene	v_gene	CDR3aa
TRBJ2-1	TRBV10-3	CAIASTSGSSYNEQFF
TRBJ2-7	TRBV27	CASSRPTSGSYEQYF
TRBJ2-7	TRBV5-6	CASSLRGEGFYEQYF
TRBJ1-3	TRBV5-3	CARDQDRFLVSTAGNTIYF
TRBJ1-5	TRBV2	CASSVGRGGQPQHF
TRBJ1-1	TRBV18	CASSPGLTTSEAFF
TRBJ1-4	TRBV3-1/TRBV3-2	CASSHRQGYTYGEKLFF
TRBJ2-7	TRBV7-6	CASSLIAGISYEQYF
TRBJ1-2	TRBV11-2	CASSNGQGSLYGYTF
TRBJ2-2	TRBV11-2	CASSARILSGELFF
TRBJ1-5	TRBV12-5	CASGLHSNQPQHF
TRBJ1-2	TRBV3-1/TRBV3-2	CASSRWTGGHGYTF
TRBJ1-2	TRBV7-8	CASSLSSNYGYTF
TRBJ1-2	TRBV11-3	CASSLVGGNYGYTF
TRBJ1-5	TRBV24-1	CATAGYSNQPQHF
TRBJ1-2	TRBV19	CASRFSATVDYTF
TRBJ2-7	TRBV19	CASSIGRFGGYEQYF
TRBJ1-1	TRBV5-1	CASSLGLESTLHTEAFF
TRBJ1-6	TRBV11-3	CASSPSQGTSSPLHF
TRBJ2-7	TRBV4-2	CASSQAPQGALGTYEQYF
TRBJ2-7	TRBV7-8	CASSLLGGSYEQYF
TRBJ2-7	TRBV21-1	CASSNRNSSYEQYF
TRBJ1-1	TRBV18	CASSPPPWTDMNTEAFF
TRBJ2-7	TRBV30	CAWSRGPHEQYF
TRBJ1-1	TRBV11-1	CASSFGLWGEAFF
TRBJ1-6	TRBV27	CASRPQRGGSSPLHF
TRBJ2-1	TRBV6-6	CASSSRDRGVNEQFF
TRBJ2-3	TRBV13	CASSARLSGGSTDTQYF
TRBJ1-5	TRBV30	CAWNPGTGSNQPQHF
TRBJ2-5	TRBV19	CASSNRGGQETQYF
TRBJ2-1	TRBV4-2	CASSQDWDTSGEQFF
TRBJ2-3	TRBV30	CAWSALPDTQYF
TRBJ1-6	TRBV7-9	CASSSGTGSNSPLHF
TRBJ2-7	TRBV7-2	CASSPDRGLYEQYF
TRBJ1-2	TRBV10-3	CAISETKTGLSF
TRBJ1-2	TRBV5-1	CASSHGTGSYGYTF
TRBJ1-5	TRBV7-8	CASSPVPSGIRNQPQHF
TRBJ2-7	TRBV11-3	CASSFTGTSGAYEQYF
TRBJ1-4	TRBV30	CAWSVSGGGEKLFF
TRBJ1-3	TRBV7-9	CASSTDVRQTSGNTIYF
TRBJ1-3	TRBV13	CASTDLSLRGNTIYF
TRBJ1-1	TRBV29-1	CSVAGQINEAFF
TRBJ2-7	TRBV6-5	CASSYWVGGRVHEQYF
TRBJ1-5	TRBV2	CAGGFYSNQPQHF
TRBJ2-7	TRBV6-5	CASRRGYEQYF
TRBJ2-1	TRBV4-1	CASSQAPGGHSYNEQFF
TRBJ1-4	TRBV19	CASSPRGRPYEKLFF
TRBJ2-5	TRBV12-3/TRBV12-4	CASSFVLEETQYF
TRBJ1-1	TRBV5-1	CASSSGLGYMNTEAFF